The 15 T cell receptor beta chains below all came from one sample that was sequenced in a study of CD8 T cells in Susac syndrome. With random hexamers, 0.5 to 1 ug RNA was reverse transcribed. Each CDR3 protein gets one entry after TCRdb re-called the immunoSEQ multiplex PCR reads with MiXCR. The sample records about 440,000 distinct CDR3 sequences, 85% to 90% being singletons. The specimen sequenced was CD8+ T cells from PBMCs. The receptors were sampled from a human donor with multiple sclerosis.

V is TRBV6-5 and J is TRBJ2-3; 12 bases fit TRBD2. There are 19 residues in the CDR3. J gave up 5 bases and V 0 bases, and 12 bases lay outside the gene matches. The germline V gene has CDR1 MNHEY and CDR2 SVGAGI. CDR3 coding DNA: TGTGCCAGCAGTTACTCGAAGCCTAGCGGGGGGGCGGATATAGATACGCAGTATTTT. Amino acid sequence: CASSYSKPSGGADIDTQYF.

The chain joins TRBV27 to TRBJ2-3; D ambiguous. V lost 4 bases to trimming and J lost 2 bases, with 10 bases between them. The CDR3 consists of 14 residues. Germline V gene data show CDR1 as MNHEY and CDR2 as SMNVEV (reference sequence). The CDR3 region is CASSYQGHTDTQYF. CDR3 bases: TGTGCCAGCAGTTACCAAGGTCACACAGATACGCAGTATTTT.

The CDR3 nucleotides are TGTGCCAGCAGTTCCCATCCCCGGGACAGCAATCAGCCCCAGCATTTT. This encodes CASSSHPRDSNQPQHF. The V and J genes are TRBV27 and TRBJ1-5, with a tentative D call TRBD1 (5 bases). CDR1 is MNHEY and CDR2 is SMNVEV in the germline V gene (reference sequence). The germline V and J ends were trimmed by 4 bases and 1 base, with 14 bases remaining between them. The CDR3 has 16 residues.

This chain joins TRBV13 and TRBJ1-1; D may be TRBD1 (6 bases). CDR1 and CDR2 (germline): PRHDT, FYEKMQ (reference sequence). V was clipped by 0 bases and J by 7 bases, with 9 bases between them. The CDR3 length is 13 residues. The CDR3, as DNA: TGTGCCAGCAGCTTAGGGAGGGGGAATGAAGCTTTCTTT. This sequence encodes CASSLGRGNEAFF.

V is TRBV12-3 or TRBV12-4 and J is TRBJ1-4, with D perhaps matching TRBD1 (5 bases). The CDR3 consists of 14 residues. V gave up 5 bases and J gave up 8 bases, with 15 bases separating them. In DNA, the CDR3 is TGTGCCAGCAGTCTATACAGGAGTGGGGAAAAACTGTTTTTT. This gives the protein CASSLYRSGEKLFF.

The chain couples TRBV7-9 to TRBJ2-1; perhaps TRBD1 as D (6 bases). Trimming cost V 5 bases and J 5 bases, with 16 bases left between them. The germline V gene has CDR1 SEHNR and CDR2 FQNEAQ (reference sequence). The length of the CDR3 is 15 residues. The CDR3 is CASSLPTGFDNEQFF. The CDR3 nucleotides read TGTGCCAGCAGCCTACCCACAGGGTTTGACAATGAGCAGTTCTTC.

This clonotype came up a few times. The chain links TRBV5-1 to TRBJ2-7, with a tentative D call TRBD1 (6 bases). Trimming removed 4 bases at V and 4 bases at J, with 12 bases between. CDR3 size: 13 residues. The germline V gene encodes CDR1 SGHRS and CDR2 YFSETQ. As DNA, the CDR3 is TGCGCCAGCAGCCCAGGGGTGGATTACGAGCAGTACTTC. Amino acid sequence: CASSPGVDYEQYF.

The genes are TRBV11-3 and TRBJ2-7; D is perhaps TRBD1 or TRBD2 (6 bases each). Trimming stripped 0 bases from V and 5 bases from J, with 8 bases between. CDR3 length equals 13 residues. Germline V gives CDR1 SGHNT, CDR2 YENEEA. CDR3 residues: CASSLEGGHEQYF. The CDR3 DNA follows: TGTGCCAGCAGCTTAGAAGGGGGGCACGAGCAGTACTTC. The full variable domain, with the rest looked up from reference TRBV11-3 and TRBJ2-7, is EAGVVQSPRYKIIEKKQPVAFWCNPISGHNTLYWYLQNLGQGPELLIRYENEEAVDDSQLPKDRFSAERLKGVDSTLKIQPAELGDSAVYLCASSLEGGHEQYFGPGTRLTVT.

V is TRBV2 and J is TRBJ1-4; the D is unclear. V lost 8 bases and J lost 0, with 16 bases in between. Germline V CDR1 and CDR2: SNHLY, FYNNEI. This CDR3 is 16 amino acids long. The CDR3 DNA follows: TGTGCCAGCCACCCGCCCCAGGAGGCAACTAATGAAAAACTGTTTTTT. Translating gives CASHPPQEATNEKLFF.

The V and J genes are TRBV12-5 and TRBJ2-3, with TRBD2 identical over 9 bases. The CDR3 contains 14 residues. J was trimmed by 1 base and V by 7 bases; bases with no gene match: 3. Germline values: CDR1 LGHNT, CDR2 FRNRAP. CDR3 protein: CASAQRGGTDTQYF. Here the CDR3 DNA reads TGTGCTAGTGCCCAGCGGGGGGGCACAGATACGCAGTATTTT.

The V and J genes are TRBV6-1 and TRBJ1-2; no reliable D call. V gave up 6 bases and J gave up 7 bases, with 9 bases separating them. CDR3 length equals 11 residues. Germline CDR1 and CDR2: MNHNS and SASEGT. CDR3 region: CASRAPVGYTF. In DNA, the CDR3 is TGTGCCAGCAGGGCCCCGGTTGGCTACACCTTC.

This rearrangement joins TRBV11-2 to TRBJ2-7, with 8 positions matching TRBD1. Germline CDR1 and CDR2: SGHAT and FQNNGV. The CDR3 has 13 residues. J was trimmed by 4 bases and V by 4 bases; bases with no gene match: 3. The CDR3 DNA reads as TGTGCCAGCAGCTCAGGGGGCTTTTACGAGCAGTACTTC. Its protein product is CASSSGGFYEQYF.

V is TRBV15 and J is TRBJ2-1; D is uncertain. Trimming left V 0 bases short and J 12 bases short, with 9 bases between. Germline V CDR1 and CDR2: LNHNV, YYDKDF (reference sequence). The CDR3 has 12 residues. The CDR3 DNA reads TGTGCCACCAGCAGAGAGGGCCTAGGGCAGTTCTTC. The encoded protein is CATSREGLGQFF.

This clonotype occurred once. This chain links TRBV18 with TRBJ2-7; tentatively, D is TRBD1 (6 bases). The CDR3 has 16 amino acids. Trimming left V 3 bases short and J 0 bases short, with 15 bases between. CDR1 is KGHSH and CDR2 is LQKENI in the germline V gene. The CDR3 sequence is CASSPPTGPLSYEQYF. CDR3 coding DNA: TGTGCCAGCTCACCTCCTACAGGGCCCCTCTCCTACGAGCAGTACTTC.

The rearrangement links TRBV7-9 to TRBJ2-4; tentative D call: TRBD2 (7 bases). The CDR3 extends over 18 amino acids. Looked up from germline, CDR1 is SEHNR and CDR2 is FQNEAQ (reference sequence). The ends were cut back, 5 bases at V and 8 bases at J, with 28 bases in the middle. CDR3 DNA sequence: TGTGCCAGCAGCCCCCCTCAAGGCGGGAGTCATGGGGGCGACATTCAGTACTTC. It is translated as CASSPPQGGSHGGDIQYF.